This TCR beta chain was captured by sequencing in a study of T cell clones after liver transplantation. The V segment lost 2 bases and the J segment 8 bases; nucleotides outside the gene matches: 6. This CDR3 spans 14 amino acids. Germline-derived CDR1 and CDR2 are SEHNR and FQNEAQ (reference sequence). Repertoires were generated with immunoSEQ multiplex PCR, while TCRdb's copy carries only in-frame clones and drops some. The data contain roughly 15,000 clones, 82% of them singletons. The source material was CD8+ T cells from blood, sampled 47 months after liver transplant. V usage is TRBV7-9 and J usage is TRBJ2-1, with TRBD1 identical over 7 bases. The receptor was derived from a human patient who received a liver transplant. The graft donor may be the source of some T cells. The CDR3, as DNA: TGTGCCAGCAGCTTATCGGGACAGTCTCATGAGCAGTTCTTC. Its translation: CASSLSGQSHEQFF.